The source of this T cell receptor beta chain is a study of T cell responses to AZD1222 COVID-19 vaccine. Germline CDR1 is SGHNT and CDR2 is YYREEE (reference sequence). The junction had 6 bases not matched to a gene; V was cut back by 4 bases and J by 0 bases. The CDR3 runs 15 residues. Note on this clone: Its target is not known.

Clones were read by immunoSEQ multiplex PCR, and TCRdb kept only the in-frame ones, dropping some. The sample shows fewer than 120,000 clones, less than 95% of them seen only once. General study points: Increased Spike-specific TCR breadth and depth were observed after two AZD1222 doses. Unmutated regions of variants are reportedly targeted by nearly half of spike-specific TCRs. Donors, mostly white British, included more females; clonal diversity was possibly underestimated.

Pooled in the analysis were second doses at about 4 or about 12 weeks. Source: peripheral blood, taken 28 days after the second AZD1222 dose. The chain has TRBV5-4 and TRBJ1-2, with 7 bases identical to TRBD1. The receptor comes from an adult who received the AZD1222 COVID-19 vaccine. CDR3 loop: CASSRGTATNYGYTF. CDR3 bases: TGTGCCAGCAGCCGAGGGACAGCCACTAACTATGGCTACACCTTC.